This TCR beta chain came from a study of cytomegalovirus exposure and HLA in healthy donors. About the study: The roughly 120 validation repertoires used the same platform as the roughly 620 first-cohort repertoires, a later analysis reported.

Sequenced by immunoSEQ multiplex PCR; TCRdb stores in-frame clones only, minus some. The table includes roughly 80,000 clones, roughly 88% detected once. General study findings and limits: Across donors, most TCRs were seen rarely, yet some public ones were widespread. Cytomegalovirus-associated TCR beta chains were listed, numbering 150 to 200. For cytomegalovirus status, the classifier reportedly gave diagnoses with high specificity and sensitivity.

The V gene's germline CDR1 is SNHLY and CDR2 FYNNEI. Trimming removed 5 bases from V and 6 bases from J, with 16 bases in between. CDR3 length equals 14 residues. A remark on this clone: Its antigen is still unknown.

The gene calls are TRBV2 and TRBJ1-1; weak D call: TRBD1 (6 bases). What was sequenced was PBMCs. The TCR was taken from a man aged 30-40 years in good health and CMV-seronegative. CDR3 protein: CASSYRDALAEAFF. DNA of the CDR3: TGTGCCAGCAGTTACAGGGACGCTCTTGCTGAAGCTTTCTTT. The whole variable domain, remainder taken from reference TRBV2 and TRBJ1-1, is EPEVTQTPSHQVTQMGQEVILRCVPISNHLYFYWYRQILGQKVEFLVSFYNNEISEKSEIFDDQFSVERPDGSNFTLKIRSTKLEDSAMYFCASSYRDALAEAFFGQGTRLTVV.